A selection of T cell receptor beta chains follows, all from one sample in a study of T cell changes during pregnancy in multiple sclerosis. Profiled with immunoSEQ multiplex PCR; TCRdb holds only in-frame clones, not every one. Seen here are fewer than 130,000 clones, 90% to 95% observed once, and the top ten hold less than 4%. The sample was peripheral blood, taken after pregnancy. The receptors were gathered from a female donor with multiple sclerosis, enrolled in a pregnancy study. Each CDR3 is given with its conserved first and last residue. The order of the fields is CDR3 protein, CDR3 DNA, V gene, D gene, J gene, clone size. A D gene is named only where the DNA matches it firmly. A clone size is listed for some rows: how often the clone was seen (once, few, many), or a class if it is expanded.

CASSFAGNQPQHF | TGTGCCAGCAGTTTTGCGGGGAATCAGCCCCAGCATTTT | TRBV27 | . | TRBJ1-5 | .
CSASYSGNTIYF | TGCAGCGCTAGCTACTCTGGAAACACCATATATTTT | TRBV29-1 | . | TRBJ1-3 | .
CASSLGPPGDQAGYTF | TGTGCCAGCAGCTTAGGGCCCCCAGGGGACCAGGCTGGCTACACCTTC | TRBV11-2 | . | TRBJ1-2 | .
CASSPGTGGFSNQPQHF | TGTGCCAGCTCACCCGGGACAGGGGGGTTTAGCAATCAGCCCCAGCATTTT | TRBV18 | TRBD1 | TRBJ1-5 | .
CASTRTGSSYEQYF | TGCGCCAGCACCAGGACAGGGAGCTCCTACGAGCAGTACTTC | TRBV10-2 | TRBD1 | TRBJ2-7 | .
CASSQPGGRNTGELFF | TGCGCCAGCAGCCAGCCGGGGGGGCGGAACACCGGGGAGCTGTTTTTT | TRBV4-1 | TRBD2 | TRBJ2-2 | once
CASSPSQETQYF | TGTGCCAGCAGCCCTTCCCAAGAGACCCAGTACTTC | TRBV11-1 | . | TRBJ2-5 | .
CAWSSGQANTEAFF | TGTGCCTGGAGCTCGGGACAGGCGAACACTGAAGCTTTCTTT | TRBV30 | TRBD1 | TRBJ1-1 | few
CASSSNRAGELFF | TGCGCCAGCAGCTCCAACAGGGCCGGGGAGCTGTTTTTT | TRBV5-1 | . | TRBJ2-2 | .
CASSQGLAITYEQYF | TGCGCCAGCAGCCAGGGACTAGCGATAACCTACGAGCAGTACTTC | TRBV4-1 | TRBD2 | TRBJ2-7 | few
CASSPTPTGTYNSPLHF | TGTGCCAGCAGTCCGACTCCTACAGGGACCTATAATTCACCCCTCCACTTT | TRBV27 | . | TRBJ1-6 | .
CASSQVGTAFEAFF | TGCGCCAGCAGCCAAGTAGGGACAGCTTTTGAAGCTTTCTTT | TRBV4-1 | TRBD1 | TRBJ1-1 | .
CASSPGEGGELFF | TGTGCCAGCAGCCCCGGGGAGGGAGGGGAGCTGTTTTTT | TRBV7-6 | TRBD2 | TRBJ2-2 | .
CASSESGQRGEQYF | TGTGCCAGCAGTGAGAGTGGACAGAGGGGCGAGCAGTACTTC | TRBV6-5 | . | TRBJ2-7 | .
CASSPSRSNQPQHF | TGTGCCAGCTCACCGTCCAGGAGCAATCAGCCCCAGCATTTT | TRBV18 | . | TRBJ1-5 | .
CASSAIAGNTDTQYF | TGTGCCAGTAGTGCTATAGCGGGGAACACAGATACGCAGTATTTT | TRBV19 | TRBD2 | TRBJ2-3 | .
CASSPGGGMQPQHF | TGCGCCAGCAGCCCCGGGGGGGGAATGCAGCCCCAGCATTTT | TRBV5-1 | . | TRBJ1-5 | once
CASSLEGAGGRTDTQYF | TGTGCCAGCAGCTTAGAGGGGGCGGGGGGGCGCACAGATACGCAGTATTTT | TRBV11-2 | TRBD2 | TRBJ2-3 | .
CASSLSSGDTQYF | TGTGCCAGCAGCTTGTCTAGCGGGGATACGCAGTATTTT | TRBV7-9 | TRBD2 | TRBJ2-3 | .
CASLVPGGYTEAFF | TGTGCCAGTCTTGTACCTGGAGGGTATACTGAAGCTTTCTTT | TRBV19 | . | TRBJ1-1 | .
CASSLQRGYTDTQYF | TGTGCCAGCAGCTTACAGCGGGGCTACACAGATACGCAGTATTTT | TRBV7-2 | TRBD2 | TRBJ2-3 | .
CASSLLRTEAFF | TGTGCCAGCAGCTTATTGCGAACTGAAGCTTTCTTT | TRBV11-2 | . | TRBJ1-1 | many
CASRDRGHANEKLFF | TGTGCCAGCAGAGACAGGGGGCATGCTAATGAAAAACTGTTTTTT | TRBV28 | TRBD1 | TRBJ1-4 | .
CASSLGTAEAFF | TGTGCCAGCAGCCTCGGGACAGCCGAAGCTTTCTTT | TRBV7-8 | TRBD1 | TRBJ1-1 | few
CASSLAGGDEQFF | TGTGCCAGCAGCCTTGCCGGGGGGGATGAGCAGTTCTTC | TRBV7-9 | TRBD2 | TRBJ2-1 | few
CASRRGVTGELFF | TGTGCCAGCAGACGGGGTGTCACCGGGGAGCTGTTTTTT | TRBV6-5 | . | TRBJ2-2 | .
CASSLARGDLYEQYF | TGCGCCAGCAGCTTGGCCCGGGGGGACCTTTACGAGCAGTACTTC | TRBV5-1 | TRBD2 | TRBJ2-7 | .
CATTPRQGGGYTF | TGTGCCACCACCCCCCGACAGGGAGGCGGCTACACCTTC | TRBV10-3 | TRBD1 | TRBJ1-2 | .
CASSRTGGFTEAFF | TGTGCCAGCAGCAGGACAGGGGGCTTCACTGAAGCTTTCTTT | TRBV5-6 | TRBD1 | TRBJ1-1 | once
CASSEATVADTEAFF | TGTGCCAGCAGTGAAGCGACTGTAGCGGACACTGAAGCTTTCTTT | TRBV2 | . | TRBJ1-1 | .
CAWSLDRGETQYF | TGTGCCTGGAGTCTAGACAGGGGCGAGACCCAGTACTTC | TRBV30 | TRBD1 | TRBJ2-5 | .
CASSSTGQIYNEQFF | TGTGCCAGCAGTTCGACGGGACAGATATACAATGAGCAGTTCTTC | TRBV7-9 | TRBD1 | TRBJ2-1 | .
CASSATPYQETQYF | TGTGCCAGCAGTGCGACACCGTACCAAGAGACCCAGTACTTC | TRBV6-4 | . | TRBJ2-5 | .
CASSPPGQGNTEAFF | TGTGCCAGCAGTCCCCCGGGACAGGGAAACACTGAAGCTTTCTTT | TRBV28 | TRBD1 | TRBJ1-1 | .